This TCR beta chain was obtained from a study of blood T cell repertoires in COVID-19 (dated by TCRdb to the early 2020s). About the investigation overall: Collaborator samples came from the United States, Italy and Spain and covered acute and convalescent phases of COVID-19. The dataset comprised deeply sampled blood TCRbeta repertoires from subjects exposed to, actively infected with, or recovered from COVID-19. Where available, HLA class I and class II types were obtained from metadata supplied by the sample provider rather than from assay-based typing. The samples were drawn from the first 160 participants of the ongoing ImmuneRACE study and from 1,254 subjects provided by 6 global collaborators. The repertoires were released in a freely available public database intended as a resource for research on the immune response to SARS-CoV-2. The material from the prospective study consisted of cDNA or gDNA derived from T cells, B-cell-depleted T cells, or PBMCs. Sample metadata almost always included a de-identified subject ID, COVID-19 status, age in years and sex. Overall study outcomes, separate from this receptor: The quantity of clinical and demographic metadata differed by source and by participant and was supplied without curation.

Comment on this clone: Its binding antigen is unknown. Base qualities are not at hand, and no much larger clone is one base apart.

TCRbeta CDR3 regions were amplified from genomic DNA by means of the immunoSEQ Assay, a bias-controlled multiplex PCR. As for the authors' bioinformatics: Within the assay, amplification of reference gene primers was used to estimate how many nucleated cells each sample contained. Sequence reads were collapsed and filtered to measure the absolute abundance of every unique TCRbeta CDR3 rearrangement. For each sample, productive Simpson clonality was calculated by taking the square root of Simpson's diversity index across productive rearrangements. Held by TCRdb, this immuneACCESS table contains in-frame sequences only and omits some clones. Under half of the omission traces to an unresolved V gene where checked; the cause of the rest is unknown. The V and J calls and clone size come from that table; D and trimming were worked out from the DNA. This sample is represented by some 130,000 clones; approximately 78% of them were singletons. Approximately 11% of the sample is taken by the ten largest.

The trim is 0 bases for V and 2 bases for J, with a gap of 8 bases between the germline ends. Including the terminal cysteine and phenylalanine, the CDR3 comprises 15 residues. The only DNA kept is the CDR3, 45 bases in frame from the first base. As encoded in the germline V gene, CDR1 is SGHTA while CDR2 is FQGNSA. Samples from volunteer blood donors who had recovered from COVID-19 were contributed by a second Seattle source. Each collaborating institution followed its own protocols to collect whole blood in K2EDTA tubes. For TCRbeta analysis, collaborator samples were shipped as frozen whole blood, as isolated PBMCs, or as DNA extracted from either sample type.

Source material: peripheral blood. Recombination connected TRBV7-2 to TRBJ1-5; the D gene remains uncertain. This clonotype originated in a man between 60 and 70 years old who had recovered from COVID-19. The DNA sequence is TGTGCCAGCAGCTTAGCGGCATCTGGCAATCAGCCCCAGCATTTT. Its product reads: CASSLAASGNQPQHF.